A single sample gave rise to the 5 T cell receptor beta chains below, sequenced in a study of glioma-infiltrating T cells. TCR alpha and beta CDR3 regions were amplified from RNA using iRepertoire nested multiplex PCR. One entry per CDR3 protein results from TCRdb running MiXCR on the multiplex PCR reads. This sample carries 400,000 or so distinct CDR3 sequences, around 38% of them seen once, and the ten largest clones take around 11%. Sequencing used glioma tissue, nonneoplastic brain tissue, or PBMCs (not recorded which). These receptors were obtained from a human donor with low-grade glioma or glioblastoma, undergoing nonglioma brain surgery, or in good health (not recorded which).

This clonotype was detected only a few times. A much larger clone differs by one base, so this may be a read error. This chain uses TRBV27 with TRBJ2-1; 8 bases agree with TRBD1. CDR1 is MNHEY and CDR2 is SMNVEV in the germline V gene (reference sequence). This CDR3 has 15 residues. The junction had 10 bases not matched to a gene; V was cut back by 2 bases and J by 10 bases. CDR3 sequence: CASSLDGQGHYEQFF. The CDR3 DNA sequence: TGTGCCAGCAGTTTAGATGGACAGGGACACTACGAGCAGTTCTTC.

This clonotype appeared a few times. The chain has TRBV20-1 and TRBJ1-2; D unresolved. Germline assignment: CDR1 DFQATT and CDR2 SNEGSKA (reference sequence). V lost 6 bases, J lost 8 bases, and 28 bases lay in between. CDR3 length: 16 amino acids. The CDR3 sequence is CSAWTGPGLPFGGYTF. CDR3 coding DNA: TGCAGTGCATGGACCGGACCTGGTCTACCTTTCGGGGGCTACACCTTC.

This clonotype was counted many times. V usage is TRBV27 and J usage is TRBJ2-1; possibly TRBD1 for D (5 bases). The germline V gene has CDR1 MNHEY and CDR2 SMNVEV (reference sequence). The CDR3 sequence is 16 residues long. The ends were cut back, 5 bases at V and 0 bases at J, with 14 bases in the middle. CDR3 DNA: TGTGCCAGCAGTAAGGCAGGGTTTAGCTCCTACAATGAGCAGTTCTTC. Encoded protein: CASSKAGFSSYNEQFF.

The V call is TRBV2, the J call TRBJ2-3; 8 bases align to TRBD1. Trimming took 6 bases from V and 4 from J; bases not matched to a gene: 6. The CDR3 runs to 14 residues. CDR1 is SNHLY, CDR2 FYNNEI, per germline. The CDR3 spells CASRRQGLADTQYF. As DNA, the CDR3 is TGTGCCAGCAGGAGACAGGGGCTGGCAGATACGCAGTATTTT.

This clonotype turned up a few times. The chain employs TRBV11-2 and TRBJ2-7; the D gene is possibly TRBD1 (5 bases). Germline assignment: CDR1 SGHAT and CDR2 FQNNGV. CDR3 size: 13 residues. V gave up 3 bases and J gave up 5 bases, with 11 bases separating them. This chain's CDR3 is CASSFPGFHEQYF. In DNA form, the CDR3 reads TGTGCCAGCAGCTTCCCAGGGTTCCACGAGCAGTACTTC.